These T cell receptor beta chains were read from a single sample in a study of identical twins. From the 5' RACE reads, TCRdb called clonotypes with MiXCR, one entry per CDR3 protein. The table shows around 300,000 distinct CDR3 sequences, with approximately 8.5% occurring only once. The sample was also linked to a second study, of yellow fever vaccine responses in identical twins.

The sequencing sample was made of memory (CD45RO+) T cells sorted from blood. The receptors come from a woman between 18 and 29 years old in good health. Each CDR3 is given with its conserved first and last residue. Each record gives: CDR3 length, V gene, J gene, D gene, clone size, CDR3 protein, CDR3 DNA. The D gene is left open where the match is weak. The size field is filled for only some rows; it gives once, few, many or a size class.

15	TRBV5-4	TRBJ2-1	-	few	CASSLASSVLNEQFF	TGTGCCAGCAGCTTGGCGTCTTCAGTATTGAATGAGCAGTTCTTC
13	TRBV29-1	TRBJ2-7	-	many	CSVEDLGAREQYF	TGCAGCGTTGAAGATCTGGGGGCGCGCGAGCAGTACTTC
16	TRBV5-5	TRBJ2-7	-	many	CASSQTLLRSSYEQYF	TGTGCCAGCAGCCAGACCCTTCTCAGGAGTTCCTACGAGCAGTACTTC
16	TRBV11-2	TRBJ2-1	-	-	CASSAWGAGGNNEQFF	TGTGCCAGCAGCGCATGGGGAGCGGGTGGGAACAATGAGCAGTTCTTC
15	TRBV5-6	TRBJ2-1	TRBD2	many	CASSLATSGVREQFF	TGTGCCAGCAGCTTGGCGACTAGCGGGGTACGTGAGCAGTTCTTC
19	TRBV12-3/TRBV12-4	TRBJ2-1	TRBD2	many	CASNRLLGLAGANNNEQFF	TGTGCCAGCAATAGGTTGTTAGGACTAGCGGGGGCGAACAACAATGAGCAGTTCTTC
14	TRBV20-1	TRBJ2-5	TRBD2	many	CSASGLAVQETQYF	TGCAGTGCCAGTGGACTAGCGGTACAAGAGACCCAGTACTTC
15	TRBV6-1	TRBJ2-1	TRBD1	few	CASLLSGTGGGEQFF	TGTGCCAGCCTATTATCCGGGACAGGGGGCGGGGAGCAGTTCTTC
15	TRBV3-1	TRBJ2-5	TRBD1	few	CASSLRTGLRETQYF	TGTGCCAGCAGCCTCCGGACAGGGCTTCGGGAGACCCAGTACTTC
15	TRBV28	TRBJ2-2	-	-	CASFPATLNTGELFF	TGTGCCAGCTTTCCCGCGACTCTGAACACCGGGGAGCTGTTTTTT
13	TRBV28	TRBJ2-5	TRBD2	few	CATGLAGGKTQYF	TGTGCCACGGGACTAGCGGGAGGGAAGACCCAGTACTTC
15	TRBV27	TRBJ2-1	TRBD2	few	CASSLLSGGANEQFF	TGTGCCAGCAGTTTACTAAGCGGGGGGGCCAATGAGCAGTTCTTC
15	TRBV12-3/TRBV12-4	TRBJ2-1	-	-	CASSLDGNSYNEQFF	TGTGCCAGCAGTTTGGACGGAAACTCCTACAATGAGCAGTTCTTC
12	TRBV13	TRBJ1-1	-	many	CASSQRRAEAFF	TGTGCCAGCAGCCAAAGACGGGCTGAAGCTTTCTTT
10	TRBV28	TRBJ2-3	-	-	CASSSRPQYF	TGTGCCAGCAGCTCAAGGCCGCAGTATTTT
14	TRBV7-9	TRBJ2-2	-	many	CASSLGLNNGELFF	TGTGCCAGCAGCTTAGGATTGAACAACGGGGAGCTGTTTTTT
15	TRBV5-1	TRBJ2-7	-	many	CASSLVGGPSYEQYF	TGCGCCAGCAGCTTGGTGGGAGGCCCGTCCTACGAGCAGTACTTC
14	TRBV7-8	TRBJ2-5	TRBD2	-	CASSLIAGAETQYF	TGTGCCAGCAGCTTAATAGCGGGGGCAGAGACCCAGTACTTC
13	TRBV7-8	TRBJ1-2	TRBD1	few	CASSYGTGRGYTF	TGTGCCAGCAGCTACGGGACAGGACGTGGCTACACCTTC
12	TRBV5-6	TRBJ2-7	-	few	CASGDWSYEQYF	TGTGCCAGCGGGGACTGGTCCTACGAGCAGTACTTC
11	TRBV6-6	TRBJ1-1	-	-	CASSGFAEAFF	TGTGCCAGCAGTGGTTTCGCTGAAGCTTTCTTT
15	TRBV11-2	TRBJ1-3	-	-	CASSFVRGRDNTIYF	TGTGCCAGCAGCTTTGTTCGTGGCAGGGATAACACCATATATTTT
13	TRBV28	TRBJ2-7	-	-	CASSPSDYLWQYF	TGTGCCAGCAGTCCCTCGGACTACCTGTGGCAGTACTTC
15	TRBV12-3/TRBV12-4	TRBJ2-1	-	many	CASSRGLLGNNEQFF	TGTGCCAGCAGCCGCGGTCTTCTAGGCAACAATGAGCAGTTCTTC
15	TRBV5-6	TRBJ1-6	-	-	CASSLGRFDNSPLHF	TGTGCCAGCAGCTTGGGCAGGTTCGATAATTCACCCCTCCACTTT
16	TRBV12-3/TRBV12-4	TRBJ1-2	TRBD1	many	CASSLSGRQGSYGYTF	TGTGCCAGCAGTTTATCGGGCAGACAGGGTTCCTATGGCTACACCTTC
15	TRBV5-1	TRBJ2-7	TRBD1	many	CASSLEQGAPYEQYF	TGCGCCAGCAGCTTGGAACAGGGGGCCCCCTACGAGCAGTACTTC
13	TRBV20-1	TRBJ1-2	-	many	CSAYGQSNYGYTF	TGCAGTGCATACGGACAGTCGAACTATGGCTACACCTTC
14	TRBV7-9	TRBJ1-1	-	-	CASSLESGKGGAFF	TGTGCCAGCAGCTTAGAATCCGGGAAGGGTGGTGCTTTCTTT
18	TRBV9	TRBJ2-2	-	-	CASSVGRGPGLVTGELFF	TGTGCCAGCAGCGTAGGTAGAGGGCCGGGACTTGTTACCGGGGAGCTGTTTTTT
14	TRBV11-1	TRBJ2-5	-	few	CASSTPGGRETQYF	TGTGCCAGCAGCACGCCCGGTGGCCGAGAGACCCAGTACTTC
15	TRBV7-9	TRBJ2-6	TRBD1	-	CASSWGQSGANVLTF	TGTGCCAGCAGCTGGGGACAGTCTGGGGCCAACGTCCTGACTTTC
14	TRBV2	TRBJ2-2	-	few	CASTGRPNTGELFF	TGTGCCAGCACCGGCAGGCCGAACACCGGGGAGCTGTTTTTT
13	TRBV14	TRBJ2-2	-	few	CASSQLSPGELFF	TGTGCCAGCAGCCAATTGAGTCCCGGGGAGCTGTTTTTT
13	TRBV6-1	TRBJ1-5	-	few	CASRVNSNQPQHF	TGTGCCAGCAGGGTCAATAGCAATCAGCCCCAGCATTTT
16	TRBV7-2	TRBJ2-1	-	few	CASSLLGFGSYNEQFF	TGTGCCAGCAGCTTATTAGGTTTTGGATCCTACAATGAGCAGTTCTTC
17	TRBV24-1	TRBJ1-5	TRBD1	few	CATSAAGGQGRGQPQHF	TGTGCCACCAGTGCCGCTGGAGGACAGGGAAGGGGTCAGCCCCAGCATTTT
15	TRBV20-1	TRBJ2-3	-	few	CSARDERPSRDTQYF	TGCAGTGCTAGAGATGAAAGGCCCTCGCGGGATACGCAGTATTTT
14	TRBV3-1	TRBJ2-1	-	many	CASSQDGGPREEFF	TGTGCCAGCAGCCAAGATGGCGGCCCCAGGGAGGAGTTCTTC
11	TRBV7-9	TRBJ2-7	-	many	CASSLFYEQYF	TGTGCCAGCAGCTTATTCTACGAGCAGTACTTC
15	TRBV12-3/TRBV12-4	TRBJ2-1	TRBD2	many	CASSPAGFSYNEQFF	TGTGCCAGCAGTCCAGCGGGGTTTTCCTACAATGAGCAGTTCTTC
12	TRBV2	TRBJ1-5	-	-	CASRVPNQPQHF	TGTGCCAGCCGGGTCCCGAATCAGCCCCAGCATTTT
16	TRBV2	TRBJ1-1	TRBD1	few	CAISSGTGGMNTEAFF	TGTGCCATAAGTTCCGGGACAGGGGGGATGAACACTGAAGCTTTCTTT
13	TRBV10-3	TRBJ1-4	-	many	CATMMGSNEKLFF	TGTGCCACCATGATGGGATCAAATGAAAAACTGTTTTTT
13	TRBV5-5	TRBJ1-2	TRBD1	many	CASSLPTGAILTF	TGTGCCAGCAGCCTCCCGACAGGGGCGATCCTCACCTTC